One and the same sample provided the 11 T cell receptor beta chains below, sequenced in a study of OX40 agonist ivuxolimab in advanced cancers. Clones were sequenced by immunoSEQ multiplex PCR, and TCRdb holds only the in-frame ones, with some missing. The sample includes some 35,000 clones, roughly 72% of them seen just once. The source material was CD4+ or CD8+ T cells sorted from blood, sampled in a trial of the OX40 agonist ivuxolimab. The receptors derive from an adult with an advanced solid tumor such as melanoma, head and neck, liver or kidney cancer.

The chain uses TRBV4-2 and TRBJ1-4, with 7 bases identical to TRBD1. The CDR3 is made up of 15 amino acids. The ends lost 1 base at V and 4 bases at J; junction bases unmatched: 3. CDR1 is LGHNA, CDR2 YNFKEQ, per germline. CDR3 DNA: TGTGCCAGCAGCCAAGGGGACAGAGATAATGAAAAACTGTTTTTT. This codes for CASSQGDRDNEKLFF.

The chain links TRBV7-2 to TRBJ1-6; possibly TRBD1 for D (5 bases). Germline V CDR1 and CDR2: SGHTA, FQGNSA. The V and J ends lost 5 bases and 10 bases respectively, with 15 bases between them. The CDR3 runs to 14 residues. This chain's CDR3 is CASSGAPGGSPLHF. The CDR3 bases are TGTGCCAGCAGCGGGGCCCCAGGTGGATCACCCCTCCACTTT.

This chain uses TRBV6-6 with TRBJ2-5, with 7 bases aligning to TRBD2. The CDR3 has 13 amino acids. CDR1 and CDR2 from the germline V gene are MNHNY and SVGAGI (reference sequence). Trimming at V came to 4 bases and at J to 5 bases, leaving 4 bases not matched to a gene. The DNA of the CDR3 is TGTGCCAGCAGTTCTAGCGGCGAGGAGACCCAGTACTTC. This codes for CASSSSGEETQYF.

This chain joins TRBV2 and TRBJ1-2; D is uncertain. The germline V gene encodes CDR1 SNHLY and CDR2 FYNNEI. The CDR3 totals 11 residues. V lost 8 bases to trimming and J lost 6 bases, with 10 bases between them. As DNA, the CDR3 is TGTGCCAGCTCCCTGAGGGATGGCTACACCTTC. Amino acid sequence: CASSLRDGYTF.

This chain uses TRBV7-9 with TRBJ1-2; no clear D. CDR1 is SEHNR, CDR2 FQNEAQ, per germline (reference sequence). The CDR3 covers 13 residues. V lost 8 bases to trimming and J lost 6 bases, with 16 bases between them. The CDR3 DNA reads as TGTGCCAGCTTTCAGGCTTTCGGGGATGGCTACACCTTC. As protein: CASFQAFGDGYTF.

This chain joins TRBV11-2 and TRBJ1-2; the match to TRBD1 covers 9 bases. V shed 5 bases and J 0 bases; nucleotides not matched to a gene: 7. CDR1 SGHAT and CDR2 FQNNGV come from the germline V gene. The CDR3 runs 16 residues. In DNA form, the CDR3 reads TGTGCCAGCAGCACAGGAGGGACAGGGACTAACTATGGCTACACCTTC. Translating it yields CASSTGGTGTNYGYTF.

The chain couples TRBV19 to TRBJ1-1, with a possible D match to TRBD1 (6 bases). Per germline, CDR1 LNHDA and CDR2 SQIVND (reference sequence). V shed 8 bases and J shed 0 bases, with 19 bases lying between them. The CDR3 extends over 16 amino acids. The CDR3 coding sequence is TGTGCCAGTGTGGGGACATCCCGAGGACTGAACACTGAAGCTTTCTTT. It encodes CASVGTSRGLNTEAFF.

The CDR3 is CASSHGGGWEKLFF. Here the CDR3 DNA reads TGTGCCAGCAGTCATGGGGGGGGTTGGGAAAAACTGTTTTTT. The V gene is TRBV6-1, the J gene TRBJ1-4; TRBD1 is a possible D gene (5 bases). V shed 5 bases and J shed 8 bases, with 15 bases lying between them. This CDR3 is 14 amino acids long. Germline V gene lookup returns CDR1 MNHNS and CDR2 SASEGT.

Regarding this clone: The same CDR3 can be traced to other DNA sequences in this sample. V is TRBV5-1 and J is TRBJ2-3; TRBD2 matches 13 bases. This CDR3 is built from 15 residues. The germline gives CDR1 SGHRS, CDR2 YFSETQ. Trimming cost V 3 bases and J 6 bases; bases outside gene matches: 4. The CDR3 spells CASSSGLAGSDTQYF. DNA for the CDR3: TGCGCCAGCAGCTCGGGACTAGCGGGGAGTGATACGCAGTATTTT.

V usage is TRBV27 and J usage is TRBJ2-1, with a tentative D call TRBD1 (6 bases). The germline gives CDR1 MNHEY, CDR2 SMNVEV (reference sequence). The CDR3 runs 14 residues. V gave up 6 bases and J gave up 6 bases, with 15 bases separating them. The CDR3 spells CASRLPGAFNEQFF. CDR3 in DNA: TGTGCCAGCAGACTGCCAGGGGCCTTCAATGAGCAGTTCTTC.

This chain connects TRBV4-2 to TRBJ2-3, with 13 nucleotides matching TRBD2. The CDR3 is made up of 16 amino acids. Unmatched junction bases numbered 7, after V lost 5 bases and J lost 5 bases. Germline V gene sequence: CDR1 LGHNA, CDR2 YNFKEQ. The CDR3: CASSSRLAGGEDTQYF. CDR3 coding DNA: TGTGCCAGCAGCTCTCGACTAGCGGGGGGCGAAGATACGCAGTATTTT.